The clone carrying this T cell receptor beta chain was found a few times. Other nucleotide sequences from this sample produce the same CDR3. The protocol was immunoSEQ multiplex PCR, while the TCRdb copy is restricted to in-frame clones and leaves out a portion. This table has a few hundred thousand clones, around 89% appearing once. The V gene's germline CDR1 is SGHVS and CDR2 FQNEAQ. The CDR3 is made up of 14 amino acids. The trim removed 5 bases at V and 4 bases at J, leaving 7 bases unmatched. The sample belongs to a study of blood T cell repertoires in COVID-19. The sequenced sample was PBMCs or T cells enriched from blood (not recorded which). This sequence was found in a man aged 40-49 years who had recovered from COVID-19. The chain has TRBV7-8 and TRBJ2-7; TRBD1 agrees at 8 bases. Here the CDR3 reads CASSPLGQGYEQYF. In DNA form, the CDR3 reads TGTGCCAGCAGCCCCCTCGGACAGGGATACGAGCAGTACTTC.